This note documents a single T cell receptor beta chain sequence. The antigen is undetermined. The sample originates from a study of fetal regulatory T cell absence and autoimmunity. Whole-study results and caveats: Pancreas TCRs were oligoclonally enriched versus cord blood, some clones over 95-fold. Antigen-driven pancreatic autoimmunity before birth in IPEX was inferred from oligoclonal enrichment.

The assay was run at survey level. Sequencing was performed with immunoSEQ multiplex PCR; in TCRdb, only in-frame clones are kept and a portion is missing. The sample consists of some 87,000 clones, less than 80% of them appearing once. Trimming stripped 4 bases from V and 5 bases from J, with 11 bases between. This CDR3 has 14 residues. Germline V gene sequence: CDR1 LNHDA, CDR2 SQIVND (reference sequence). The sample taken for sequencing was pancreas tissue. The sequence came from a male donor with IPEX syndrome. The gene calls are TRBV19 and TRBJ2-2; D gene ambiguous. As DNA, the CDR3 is TGTGCCAGTAGTACTGACACCGGAACCGGGGAGCTGTTTTTT. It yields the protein CASSTDTGTGELFF.